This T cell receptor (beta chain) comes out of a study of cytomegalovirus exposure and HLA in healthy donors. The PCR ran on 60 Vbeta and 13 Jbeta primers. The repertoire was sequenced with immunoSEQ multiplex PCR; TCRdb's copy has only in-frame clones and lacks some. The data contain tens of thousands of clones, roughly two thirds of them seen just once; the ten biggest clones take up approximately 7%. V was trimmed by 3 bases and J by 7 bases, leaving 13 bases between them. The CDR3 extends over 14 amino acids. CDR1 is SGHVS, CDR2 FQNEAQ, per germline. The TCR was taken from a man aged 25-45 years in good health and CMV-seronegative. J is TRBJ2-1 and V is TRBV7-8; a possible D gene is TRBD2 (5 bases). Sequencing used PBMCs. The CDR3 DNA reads TGTGCCAGCAGCTTCGGAGGCCCTGGGAATGAGCAGTTCTTC. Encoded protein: CASSFGGPGNEQFF.